This T cell receptor (beta chain) was found in a study of blood T cell repertoires in COVID-19. There are 15 residues in the CDR3. Germline CDR1 SGHNT, CDR2 YYREEE (reference sequence). Trimming took 5 bases from V and 4 from J; bases not matched to a gene: 3. Libraries were prepared by immunoSEQ multiplex PCR; TCRdb keeps only in-frame clonotypes and omits some of them. Here the sample spans about 160,000 clones, 85% being singletons. The chain has TRBV5-4 and TRBJ2-1; 13 bases are a match to TRBD2. This sequence originates from a man aged 35 to 55 with acute or convalescent COVID-19. Sequencing was performed on peripheral blood. This CDR3 reads CASSSTSGGYNEQFF. In nucleotides, the CDR3 is TGTGCCAGCAGTTCGACTAGCGGGGGGTACAATGAGCAGTTCTTC.